This T cell receptor beta chain is drawn from a study of CD8 T cells in Susac syndrome. The germline CDR1 and CDR2 sequences are MNHEY and SMNVEV (reference sequence). With 5 bases clipped from V and 4 bases from J, the junction kept 4 bases outside the gene matches. The CDR3 consists of 14 residues. This clonotype turned up a few times. cDNA came from approximately 0.5 to 1 ug RNA primed by random hexamers. In TCRdb, the immunoSEQ multiplex PCR reads were re-called with MiXCR into one record per CDR3 protein. The sample carries around 80,000 distinct CDR3 sequences, approximately 96% recorded once. Sequencing used CD8+ T cells from PBMCs. The origin of this receptor is a human donor with Susac syndrome. V usage is TRBV27 and J usage is TRBJ2-7, with TRBD1 identical over 11 bases. CDR3 residues: CASSPGTGGYEQYF. The CDR3 DNA follows: TGTGCCAGCAGTCCAGGGACAGGGGGGTACGAGCAGTACTTC.